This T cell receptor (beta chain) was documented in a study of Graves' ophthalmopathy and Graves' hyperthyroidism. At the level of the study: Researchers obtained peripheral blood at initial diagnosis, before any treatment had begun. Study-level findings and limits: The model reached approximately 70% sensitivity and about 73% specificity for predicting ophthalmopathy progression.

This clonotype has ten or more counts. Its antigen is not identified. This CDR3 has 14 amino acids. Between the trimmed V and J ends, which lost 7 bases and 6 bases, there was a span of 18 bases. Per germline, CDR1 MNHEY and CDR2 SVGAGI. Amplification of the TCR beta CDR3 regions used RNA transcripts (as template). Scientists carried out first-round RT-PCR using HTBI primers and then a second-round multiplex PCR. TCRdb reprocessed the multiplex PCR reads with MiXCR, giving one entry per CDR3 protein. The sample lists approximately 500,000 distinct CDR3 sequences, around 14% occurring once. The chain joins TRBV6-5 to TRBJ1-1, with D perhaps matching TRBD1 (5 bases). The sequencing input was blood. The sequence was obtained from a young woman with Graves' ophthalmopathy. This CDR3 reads CASTLLGQGSEAFF. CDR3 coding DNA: TGTGCCAGCACGTTACTTGGGCAGGGCTCTGAAGCTTTCTTT.